This T cell receptor beta chain was sequenced in a study of blood T cell repertoires in COVID-19. Germline V gene lookup returns CDR1 SGHRS and CDR2 YFSETQ. CDR3 size: 15 residues. V was shortened by 1 base and J by 7 bases, with 14 bases between the two germline ends. This clone was seen only a few times. In the original analysis: Reference gene primer amplification gave estimated nucleated cell counts. Using immunoSEQ multiplex PCR, the repertoire was profiled, and TCRdb retains in-frame clones only, with some absent. The V and J calls and clone size come from that table; D and trimming were worked out from the DNA. The sample carries 180,000 or so clones, around 82% recorded once.

The sequence was obtained from a man aged 35-49 years who had recovered from COVID-19. The sample was PBMCs or T cells enriched from blood (not recorded which). The chain carries TRBV5-1 and TRBJ1-4, with D hard to call. The CDR3 region has the DNA TGCGCCAGCAGCTTGAACGGAGGGATCGGTGAAAAACTGTTTTTT. Amino acids: CASSLNGGIGEKLFF. Together with reference TRBV5-1 and TRBJ1-4, the CDR3 gives the full variable domain: KAGVTQTPRYLIKTRGQQVTLSCSPISGHRSVSWYQQTPGQGLQFLFEYFSETQRNKGNFPGRFSGRQFSNSRSEMNVSTLELGDSALYLCASSLNGGIGEKLFFGSGTQLSVL.